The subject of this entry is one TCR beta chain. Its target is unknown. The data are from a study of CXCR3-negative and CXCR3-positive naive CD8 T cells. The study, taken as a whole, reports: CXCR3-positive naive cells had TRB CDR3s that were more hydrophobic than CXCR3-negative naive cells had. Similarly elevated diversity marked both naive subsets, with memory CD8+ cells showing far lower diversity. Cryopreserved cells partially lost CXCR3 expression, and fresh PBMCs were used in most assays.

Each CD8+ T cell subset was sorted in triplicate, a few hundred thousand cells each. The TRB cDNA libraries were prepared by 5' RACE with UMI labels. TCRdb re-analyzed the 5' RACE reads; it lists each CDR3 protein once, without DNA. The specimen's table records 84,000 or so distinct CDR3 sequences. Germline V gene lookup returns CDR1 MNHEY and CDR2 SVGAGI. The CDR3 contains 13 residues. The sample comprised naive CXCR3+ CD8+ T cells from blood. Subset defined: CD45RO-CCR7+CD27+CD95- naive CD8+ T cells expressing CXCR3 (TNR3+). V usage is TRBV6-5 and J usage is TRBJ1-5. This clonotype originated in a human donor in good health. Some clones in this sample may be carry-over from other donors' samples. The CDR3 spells CASSVRIDQPQHF.